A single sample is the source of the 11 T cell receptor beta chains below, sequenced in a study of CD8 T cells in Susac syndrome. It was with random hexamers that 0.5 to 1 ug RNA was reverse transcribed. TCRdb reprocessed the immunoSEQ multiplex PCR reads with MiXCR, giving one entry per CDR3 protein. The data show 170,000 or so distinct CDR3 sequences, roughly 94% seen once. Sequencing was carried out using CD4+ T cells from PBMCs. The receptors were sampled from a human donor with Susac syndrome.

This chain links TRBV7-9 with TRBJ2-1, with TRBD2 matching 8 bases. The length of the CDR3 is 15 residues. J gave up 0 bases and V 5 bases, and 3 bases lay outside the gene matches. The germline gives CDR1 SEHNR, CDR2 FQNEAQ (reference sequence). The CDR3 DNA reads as TGTGCCAGCAGCCGCGGGGGGAGCTCCTACAATGAGCAGTTCTTC. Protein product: CASSRGGSSYNEQFF. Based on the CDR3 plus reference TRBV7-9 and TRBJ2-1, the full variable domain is DTGVSQNPRHKITKRGQNVTFRCDPISEHNRLYWYRQTLGQGPEFLTYFQNEAQLEKSRLLSDRFSAERPKGSFSTLEIQRTEQGDSAMYLCASSRGGSSYNEQFFGPGTRLTVL.

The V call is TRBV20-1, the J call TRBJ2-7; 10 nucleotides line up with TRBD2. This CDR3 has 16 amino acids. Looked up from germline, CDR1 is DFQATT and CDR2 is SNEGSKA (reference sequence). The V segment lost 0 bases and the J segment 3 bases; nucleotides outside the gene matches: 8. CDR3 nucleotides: TGCAGTGCTAGAGATGCGGGGAAGCGGGAGGGCTACGAGCAGTACTTC. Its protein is CSARDAGKREGYEQYF.

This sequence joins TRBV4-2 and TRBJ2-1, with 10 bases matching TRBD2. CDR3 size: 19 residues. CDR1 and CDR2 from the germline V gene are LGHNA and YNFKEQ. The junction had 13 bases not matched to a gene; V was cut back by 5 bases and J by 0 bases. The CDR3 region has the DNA TGTGCCAGCAGCAGCAGGGGTAGCGGGGGGACCAGCTCCTACAATGAGCAGTTCTTC. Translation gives CASSSRGSGGTSSYNEQFF.

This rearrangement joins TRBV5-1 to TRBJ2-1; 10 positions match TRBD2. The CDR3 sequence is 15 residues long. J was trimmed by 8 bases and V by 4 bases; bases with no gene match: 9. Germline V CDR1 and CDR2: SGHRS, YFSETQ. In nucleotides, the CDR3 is TGCGCCAGCAGCACAGAAGCGGGGGGGTTCGATGAGCAGTTCTTC. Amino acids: CASSTEAGGFDEQFF.

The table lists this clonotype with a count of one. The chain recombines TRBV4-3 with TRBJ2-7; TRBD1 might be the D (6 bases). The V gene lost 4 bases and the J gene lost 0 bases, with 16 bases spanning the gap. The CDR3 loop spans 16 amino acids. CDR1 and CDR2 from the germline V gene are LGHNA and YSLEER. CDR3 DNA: TGCGCCAGCAGCCCGTCCGGCGGACAGATCTCCTACGAGCAGTACTTC. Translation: CASSPSGGQISYEQYF.

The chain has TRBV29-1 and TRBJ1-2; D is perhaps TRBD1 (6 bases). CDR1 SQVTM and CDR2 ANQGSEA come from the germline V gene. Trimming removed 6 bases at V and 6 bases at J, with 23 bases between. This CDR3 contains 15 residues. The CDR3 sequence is CSVDNLPQGFNGYTF. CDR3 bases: TGCAGCGTCGATAACCTCCCACAGGGTTTCAATGGCTACACCTTC. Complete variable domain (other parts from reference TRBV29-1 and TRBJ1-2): SAVISQKPSRDICQRGTSLTIQCQVDSQVTMMFWYRQQPGQSLTLIATANQGSEATYESGFVIDKFPISRPNLTFSTLTVSNMSPEDSSIYLCSVDNLPQGFNGYTFGSGTRLTVV.

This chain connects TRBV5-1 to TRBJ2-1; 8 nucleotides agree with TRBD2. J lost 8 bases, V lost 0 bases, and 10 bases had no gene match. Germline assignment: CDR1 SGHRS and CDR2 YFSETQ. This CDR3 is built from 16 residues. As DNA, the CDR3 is TGCGCCAGCAGCTTGGAAGGTCGGGAGGGCCTCGATGAGCAGTTCTTC. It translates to CASSLEGREGLDEQFF. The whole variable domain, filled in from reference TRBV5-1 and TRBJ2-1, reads KAGVTQTPRYLIKTRGQQVTLSCSPISGHRSVSWYQQTPGQGLQFLFEYFSETQRNKGNFPGRFSGRQFSNSRSEMNVSTLELGDSALYLCASSLEGREGLDEQFFGPGTRLTVL.

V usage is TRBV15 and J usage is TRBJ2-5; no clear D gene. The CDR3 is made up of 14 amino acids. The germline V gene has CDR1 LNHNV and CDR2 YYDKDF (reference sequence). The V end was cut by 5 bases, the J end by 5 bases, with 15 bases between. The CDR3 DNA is TGTGCCACCAGCCCATCTGCGGTTAAGGAGACCCAGTACTTC. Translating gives CATSPSAVKETQYF.

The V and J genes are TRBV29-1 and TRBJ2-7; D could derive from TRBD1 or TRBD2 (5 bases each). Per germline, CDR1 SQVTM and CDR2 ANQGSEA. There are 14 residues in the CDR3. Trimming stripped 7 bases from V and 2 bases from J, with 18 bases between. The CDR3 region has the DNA TGCAGCGCTGTGCTGGGACGTAGTGCCTACGAGCAGTACTTC. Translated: CSAVLGRSAYEQYF.

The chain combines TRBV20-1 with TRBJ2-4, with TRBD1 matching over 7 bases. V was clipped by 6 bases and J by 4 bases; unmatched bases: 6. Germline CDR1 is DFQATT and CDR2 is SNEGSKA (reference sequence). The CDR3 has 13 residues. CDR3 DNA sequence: TGCAGTGCGCCCCAGGGGGTTAAAAACATTCAGTACTTC. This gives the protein CSAPQGVKNIQYF.

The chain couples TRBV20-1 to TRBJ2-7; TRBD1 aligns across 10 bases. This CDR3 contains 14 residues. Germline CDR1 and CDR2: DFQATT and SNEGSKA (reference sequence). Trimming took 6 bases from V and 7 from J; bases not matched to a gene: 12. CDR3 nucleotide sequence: TGCAGTGCAGGAGACAGGGGGCGCCGTCTTGAGCAGTACTTC. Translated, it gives CSAGDRGRRLEQYF.